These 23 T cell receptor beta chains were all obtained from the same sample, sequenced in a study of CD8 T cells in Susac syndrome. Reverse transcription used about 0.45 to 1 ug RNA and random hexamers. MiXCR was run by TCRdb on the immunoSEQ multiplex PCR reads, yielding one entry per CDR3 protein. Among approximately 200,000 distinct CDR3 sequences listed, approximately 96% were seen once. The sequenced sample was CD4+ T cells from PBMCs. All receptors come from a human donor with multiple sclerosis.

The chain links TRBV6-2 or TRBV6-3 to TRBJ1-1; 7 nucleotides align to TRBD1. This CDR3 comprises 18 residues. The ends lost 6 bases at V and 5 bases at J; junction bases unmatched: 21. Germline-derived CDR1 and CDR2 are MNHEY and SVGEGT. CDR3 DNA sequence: TGTGCCAGCAGCCCGACAGGGTATGGGTTCGCGGTTCTGACTGAAGCTTTCTTT. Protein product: CASSPTGYGFAVLTEAFF.

CDR3 region: CAWSVEGSDTQYF. The CDR3, as DNA: TGTGCCTGGAGTGTAGAGGGTAGTGATACGCAGTATTTT. The J gene is TRBJ2-3, the V gene TRBV30, with D possibly being TRBD2 (5 bases). V lost 0 bases to trimming and J lost 6 bases, with 10 bases between them. The length of the CDR3 is 13 residues. Germline V gives CDR1 GTSNPN, CDR2 SVGIG (reference sequence). Looking up the rest from reference TRBV30 and TRBJ2-3 gives the full variable domain: SQTIHQWPATLVQPVGSPLSLECTVEGTSNPNLYWYRQAAGRGLQLLFYSVGIGQISSEVPQNLSASRPQDRQFILSSKKLLLSDSGFYLCAWSVEGSDTQYFGPGTRLTVL.

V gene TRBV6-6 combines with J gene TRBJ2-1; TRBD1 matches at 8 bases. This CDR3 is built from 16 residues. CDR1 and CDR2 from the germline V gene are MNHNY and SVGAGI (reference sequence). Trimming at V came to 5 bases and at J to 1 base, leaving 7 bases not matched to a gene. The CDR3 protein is CASSTARDRSYNEQFF. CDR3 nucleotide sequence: TGTGCCAGCAGTACCGCCCGGGACAGGTCCTACAATGAGCAGTTCTTC.

CDR3: CAWSVRGAPQETQYF. CDR3 coding DNA: TGTGCCTGGAGTGTACGGGGGGCGCCCCAAGAGACCCAGTACTTC. The chain couples TRBV30 to TRBJ2-5; a weak D match, TRBD2 (7 bases). This CDR3 spans 15 amino acids. Trimming stripped 0 bases from V and 1 base from J, with 12 bases between. Per the germline V gene, CDR1 is GTSNPN and CDR2 is SVGIG (reference sequence).

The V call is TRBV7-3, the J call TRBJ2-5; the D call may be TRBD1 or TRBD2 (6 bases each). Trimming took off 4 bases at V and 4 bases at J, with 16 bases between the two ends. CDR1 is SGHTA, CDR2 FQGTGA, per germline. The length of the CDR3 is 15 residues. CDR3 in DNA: TGTGCCAGCAGCTCAATCGGAGAGGGGGGAGAGACCCAGTACTTC. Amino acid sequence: CASSSIGEGGETQYF.

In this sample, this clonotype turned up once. CDR3 sequence: CAASKDINTGELFF. CDR3 sequence (DNA): TGTGCCGCTTCCAAGGACATAAACACCGGGGAGCTGTTTTTT. The gene calls are TRBV2 and TRBJ2-2, with a possible D match to TRBD1 (5 bases). From germline, CDR1 is SNHLY and CDR2 FYNNEI. CDR3 length equals 14 residues. The V gene lost 11 bases and the J gene lost 2 bases, with 15 bases spanning the gap. The entire variable domain, with the rest obtained from reference TRBV2 and TRBJ2-2, is as follows: EPEVTQTPSHQVTQMGQEVILRCVPISNHLYFYWYRQILGQKVEFLVSFYNNEISEKSEIFDDQFSVERPDGSNFTLKIRSTKLEDSAMYFCAASKDINTGELFFGEGSRLTVL.

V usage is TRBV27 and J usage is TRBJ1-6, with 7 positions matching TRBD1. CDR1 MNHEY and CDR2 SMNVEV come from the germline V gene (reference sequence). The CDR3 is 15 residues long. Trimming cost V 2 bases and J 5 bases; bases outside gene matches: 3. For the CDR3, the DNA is TGTGCCAGCAGTTTAGTCGGGACAGATAATTCACCCCTCCACTTT. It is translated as CASSLVGTDNSPLHF.

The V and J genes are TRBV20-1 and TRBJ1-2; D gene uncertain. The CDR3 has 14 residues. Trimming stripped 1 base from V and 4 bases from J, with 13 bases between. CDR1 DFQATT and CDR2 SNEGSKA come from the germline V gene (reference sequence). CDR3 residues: CSARGRESRYGYTF. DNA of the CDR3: TGCAGTGCTAGAGGGAGGGAATCCCGCTATGGCTACACCTTC.

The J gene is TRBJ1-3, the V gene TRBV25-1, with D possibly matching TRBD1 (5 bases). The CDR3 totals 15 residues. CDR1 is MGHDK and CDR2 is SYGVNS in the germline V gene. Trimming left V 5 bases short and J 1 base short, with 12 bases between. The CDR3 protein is CASSPGFHSGNTIYF. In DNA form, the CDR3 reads TGTGCCAGCAGTCCAGGGTTTCATTCTGGAAACACCATATATTTT.

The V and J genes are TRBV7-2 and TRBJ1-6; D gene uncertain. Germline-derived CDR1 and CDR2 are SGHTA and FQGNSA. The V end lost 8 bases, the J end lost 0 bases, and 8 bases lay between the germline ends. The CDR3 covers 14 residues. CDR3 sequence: CASGESSYNSPLHF. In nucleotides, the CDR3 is TGTGCCAGCGGAGAGAGCTCCTATAATTCACCCCTCCACTTT.

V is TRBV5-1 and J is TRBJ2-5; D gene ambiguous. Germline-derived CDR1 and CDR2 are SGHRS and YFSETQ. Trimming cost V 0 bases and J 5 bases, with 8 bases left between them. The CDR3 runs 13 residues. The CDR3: CASSLGQKETQYF. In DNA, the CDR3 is TGCGCCAGCAGCTTGGGTCAGAAGGAGACCCAGTACTTC.

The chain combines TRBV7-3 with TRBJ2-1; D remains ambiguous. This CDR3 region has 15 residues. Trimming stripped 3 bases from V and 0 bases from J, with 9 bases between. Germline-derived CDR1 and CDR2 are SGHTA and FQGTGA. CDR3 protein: CASSLEISSYNEQFF. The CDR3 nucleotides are TGTGCCAGCAGCTTGGAAATCAGCTCCTACAATGAGCAGTTCTTC. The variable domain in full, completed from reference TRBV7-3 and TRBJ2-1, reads GAGVSQTPSNKVTEKGKYVELRCDPISGHTALYWYRQSLGQGPEFLIYFQGTGAADDSGLPNDRFFAVRPEGSVSTLKIQRTERGDSAVYLCASSLEISSYNEQFFGPGTRLTVL.

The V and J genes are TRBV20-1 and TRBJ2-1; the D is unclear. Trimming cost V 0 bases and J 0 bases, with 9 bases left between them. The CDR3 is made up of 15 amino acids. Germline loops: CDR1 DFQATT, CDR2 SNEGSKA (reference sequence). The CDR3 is CSARDTLSSYNEQFF. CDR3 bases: TGCAGTGCTAGAGATACCCTGAGCTCCTACAATGAGCAGTTCTTC.

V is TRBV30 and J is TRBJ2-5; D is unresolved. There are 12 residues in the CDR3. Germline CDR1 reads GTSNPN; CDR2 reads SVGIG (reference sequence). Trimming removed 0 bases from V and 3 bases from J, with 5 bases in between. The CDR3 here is CAWSVTEETQYF. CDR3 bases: TGTGCCTGGAGTGTGACGGAAGAGACCCAGTACTTC.

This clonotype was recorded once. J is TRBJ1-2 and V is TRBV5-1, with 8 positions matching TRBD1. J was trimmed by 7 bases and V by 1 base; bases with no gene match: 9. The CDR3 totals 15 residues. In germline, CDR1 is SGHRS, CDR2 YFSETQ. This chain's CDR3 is CASSLLVQGAAGYTF. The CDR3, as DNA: TGCGCCAGCAGCTTGCTGGTTCAGGGGGCCGCTGGCTACACCTTC.

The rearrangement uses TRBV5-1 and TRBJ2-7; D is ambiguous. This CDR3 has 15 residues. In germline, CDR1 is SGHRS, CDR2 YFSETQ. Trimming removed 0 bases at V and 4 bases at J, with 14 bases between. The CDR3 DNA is TGCGCCAGCAGCTTGGCCCCCTACGACATATACGAGCAGTACTTC. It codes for CASSLAPYDIYEQYF. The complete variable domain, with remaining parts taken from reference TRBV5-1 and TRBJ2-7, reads KAGVTQTPRYLIKTRGQQVTLSCSPISGHRSVSWYQQTPGQGLQFLFEYFSETQRNKGNFPGRFSGRQFSNSRSEMNVSTLELGDSALYLCASSLAPYDIYEQYFGPGTRLTVT.

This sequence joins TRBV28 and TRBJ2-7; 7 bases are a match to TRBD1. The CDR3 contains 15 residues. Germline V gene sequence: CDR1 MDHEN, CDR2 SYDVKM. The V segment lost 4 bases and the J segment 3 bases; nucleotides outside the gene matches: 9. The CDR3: CASSWGRQGNYEQYF. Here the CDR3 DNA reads TGTGCCAGCAGTTGGGGCCGACAGGGAAACTACGAGCAGTACTTC.

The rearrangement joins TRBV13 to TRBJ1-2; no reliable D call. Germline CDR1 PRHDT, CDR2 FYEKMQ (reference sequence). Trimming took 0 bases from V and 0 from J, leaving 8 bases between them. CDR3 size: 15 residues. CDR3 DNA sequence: TGTGCCAGCAGCTTAGGCCACGACCCTAACTATGGCTACACCTTC. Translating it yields CASSLGHDPNYGYTF.

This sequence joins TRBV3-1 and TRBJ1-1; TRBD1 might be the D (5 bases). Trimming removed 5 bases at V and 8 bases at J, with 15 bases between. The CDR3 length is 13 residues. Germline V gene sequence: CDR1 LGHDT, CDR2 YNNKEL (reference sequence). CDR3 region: CASSLGGAGEAFF. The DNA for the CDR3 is TGTGCCAGCAGCTTGGGAGGGGCCGGGGAAGCTTTCTTT.

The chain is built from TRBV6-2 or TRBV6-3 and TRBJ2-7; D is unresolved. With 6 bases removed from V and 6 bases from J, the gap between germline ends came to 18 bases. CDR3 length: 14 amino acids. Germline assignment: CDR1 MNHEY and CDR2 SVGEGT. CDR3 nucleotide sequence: TGTGCCAGCAGCCCCGCGCCCCGGTCGGGCGAGCAGTACTTC. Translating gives CASSPAPRSGEQYF.

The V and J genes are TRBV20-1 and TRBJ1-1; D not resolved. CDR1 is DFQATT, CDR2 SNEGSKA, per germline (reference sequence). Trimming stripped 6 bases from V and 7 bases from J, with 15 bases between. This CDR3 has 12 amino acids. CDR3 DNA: TGCAGTGCCTACCACAGTGCGGGTGAAGCTTTCTTT. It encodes CSAYHSAGEAFF.

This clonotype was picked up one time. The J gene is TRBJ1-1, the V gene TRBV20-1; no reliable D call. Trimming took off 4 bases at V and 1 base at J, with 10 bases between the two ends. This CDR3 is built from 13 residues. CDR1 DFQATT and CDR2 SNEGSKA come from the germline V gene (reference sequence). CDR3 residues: CSATPSRNTEAFF. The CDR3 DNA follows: TGCAGTGCTACACCGAGCCGGAACACTGAAGCTTTCTTT.

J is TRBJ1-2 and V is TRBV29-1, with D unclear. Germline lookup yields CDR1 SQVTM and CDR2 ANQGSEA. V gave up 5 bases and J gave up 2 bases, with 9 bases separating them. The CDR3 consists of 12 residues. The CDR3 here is CSVSKVNYGYTF. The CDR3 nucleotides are TGCAGCGTTTCGAAGGTCAACTATGGCTACACCTTC.